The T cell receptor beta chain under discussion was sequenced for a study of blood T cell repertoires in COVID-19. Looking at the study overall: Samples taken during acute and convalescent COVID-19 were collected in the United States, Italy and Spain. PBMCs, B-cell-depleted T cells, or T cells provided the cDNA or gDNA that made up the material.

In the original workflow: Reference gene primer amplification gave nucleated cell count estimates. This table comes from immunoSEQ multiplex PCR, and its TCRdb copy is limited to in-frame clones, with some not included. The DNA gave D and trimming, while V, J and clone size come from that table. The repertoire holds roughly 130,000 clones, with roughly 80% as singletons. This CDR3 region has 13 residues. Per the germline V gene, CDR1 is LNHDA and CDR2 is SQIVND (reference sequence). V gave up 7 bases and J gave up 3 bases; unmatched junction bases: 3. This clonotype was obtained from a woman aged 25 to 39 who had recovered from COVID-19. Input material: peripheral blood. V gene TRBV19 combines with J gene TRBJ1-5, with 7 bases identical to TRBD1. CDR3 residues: CASTGQNNQPQHF. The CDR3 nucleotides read TGTGCCAGTACGGGACAGAACAATCAGCCCCAGCATTTT.